This T cell receptor beta chain was obtained from a study of graft-versus-host responses after intestinal transplantation. At the level of the study: Following induction with anti-thymocyte globulin, all recipients were given tacrolimus and steroids for roughly three years.

Germline CDR1 is SGHNT and CDR2 is YYREEE (reference sequence). The CDR3 consists of 14 residues. V lost 2 bases to trimming and J lost 5 bases; unmatched junction nucleotides: 6. Overall study findings and caveats: Some GvH clones were seen earlier in gut or blood, suggesting intestinal origin. High graft-versus-host to host-versus-graft T cell clonal ratios marked allografts of patients with graft-donor macrochimerism.

This clone was picked up a small number of times. Its antigen is as yet unknown. Method: immunoSEQ multiplex PCR; TCRdb's copy keeps in-frame clones and lacks some. The data contain tens of thousands of clones, approximately 89% of them seen just once; the ten biggest clones take up approximately 2.9%. The sample here was PBMCs, taken around 120 days after intestinal transplantation. The sequence derives from a human patient who received an intestinal transplant, so some T cells may come from the graft donor. The chain recombines TRBV5-4 with TRBJ2-5; TRBD2 agrees at 7 bases. CDR3 loop: CASSFGGSEETQYF. The CDR3 bases are TGTGCCAGCAGCTTCGGCGGGAGCGAGGAGACCCAGTACTTC.